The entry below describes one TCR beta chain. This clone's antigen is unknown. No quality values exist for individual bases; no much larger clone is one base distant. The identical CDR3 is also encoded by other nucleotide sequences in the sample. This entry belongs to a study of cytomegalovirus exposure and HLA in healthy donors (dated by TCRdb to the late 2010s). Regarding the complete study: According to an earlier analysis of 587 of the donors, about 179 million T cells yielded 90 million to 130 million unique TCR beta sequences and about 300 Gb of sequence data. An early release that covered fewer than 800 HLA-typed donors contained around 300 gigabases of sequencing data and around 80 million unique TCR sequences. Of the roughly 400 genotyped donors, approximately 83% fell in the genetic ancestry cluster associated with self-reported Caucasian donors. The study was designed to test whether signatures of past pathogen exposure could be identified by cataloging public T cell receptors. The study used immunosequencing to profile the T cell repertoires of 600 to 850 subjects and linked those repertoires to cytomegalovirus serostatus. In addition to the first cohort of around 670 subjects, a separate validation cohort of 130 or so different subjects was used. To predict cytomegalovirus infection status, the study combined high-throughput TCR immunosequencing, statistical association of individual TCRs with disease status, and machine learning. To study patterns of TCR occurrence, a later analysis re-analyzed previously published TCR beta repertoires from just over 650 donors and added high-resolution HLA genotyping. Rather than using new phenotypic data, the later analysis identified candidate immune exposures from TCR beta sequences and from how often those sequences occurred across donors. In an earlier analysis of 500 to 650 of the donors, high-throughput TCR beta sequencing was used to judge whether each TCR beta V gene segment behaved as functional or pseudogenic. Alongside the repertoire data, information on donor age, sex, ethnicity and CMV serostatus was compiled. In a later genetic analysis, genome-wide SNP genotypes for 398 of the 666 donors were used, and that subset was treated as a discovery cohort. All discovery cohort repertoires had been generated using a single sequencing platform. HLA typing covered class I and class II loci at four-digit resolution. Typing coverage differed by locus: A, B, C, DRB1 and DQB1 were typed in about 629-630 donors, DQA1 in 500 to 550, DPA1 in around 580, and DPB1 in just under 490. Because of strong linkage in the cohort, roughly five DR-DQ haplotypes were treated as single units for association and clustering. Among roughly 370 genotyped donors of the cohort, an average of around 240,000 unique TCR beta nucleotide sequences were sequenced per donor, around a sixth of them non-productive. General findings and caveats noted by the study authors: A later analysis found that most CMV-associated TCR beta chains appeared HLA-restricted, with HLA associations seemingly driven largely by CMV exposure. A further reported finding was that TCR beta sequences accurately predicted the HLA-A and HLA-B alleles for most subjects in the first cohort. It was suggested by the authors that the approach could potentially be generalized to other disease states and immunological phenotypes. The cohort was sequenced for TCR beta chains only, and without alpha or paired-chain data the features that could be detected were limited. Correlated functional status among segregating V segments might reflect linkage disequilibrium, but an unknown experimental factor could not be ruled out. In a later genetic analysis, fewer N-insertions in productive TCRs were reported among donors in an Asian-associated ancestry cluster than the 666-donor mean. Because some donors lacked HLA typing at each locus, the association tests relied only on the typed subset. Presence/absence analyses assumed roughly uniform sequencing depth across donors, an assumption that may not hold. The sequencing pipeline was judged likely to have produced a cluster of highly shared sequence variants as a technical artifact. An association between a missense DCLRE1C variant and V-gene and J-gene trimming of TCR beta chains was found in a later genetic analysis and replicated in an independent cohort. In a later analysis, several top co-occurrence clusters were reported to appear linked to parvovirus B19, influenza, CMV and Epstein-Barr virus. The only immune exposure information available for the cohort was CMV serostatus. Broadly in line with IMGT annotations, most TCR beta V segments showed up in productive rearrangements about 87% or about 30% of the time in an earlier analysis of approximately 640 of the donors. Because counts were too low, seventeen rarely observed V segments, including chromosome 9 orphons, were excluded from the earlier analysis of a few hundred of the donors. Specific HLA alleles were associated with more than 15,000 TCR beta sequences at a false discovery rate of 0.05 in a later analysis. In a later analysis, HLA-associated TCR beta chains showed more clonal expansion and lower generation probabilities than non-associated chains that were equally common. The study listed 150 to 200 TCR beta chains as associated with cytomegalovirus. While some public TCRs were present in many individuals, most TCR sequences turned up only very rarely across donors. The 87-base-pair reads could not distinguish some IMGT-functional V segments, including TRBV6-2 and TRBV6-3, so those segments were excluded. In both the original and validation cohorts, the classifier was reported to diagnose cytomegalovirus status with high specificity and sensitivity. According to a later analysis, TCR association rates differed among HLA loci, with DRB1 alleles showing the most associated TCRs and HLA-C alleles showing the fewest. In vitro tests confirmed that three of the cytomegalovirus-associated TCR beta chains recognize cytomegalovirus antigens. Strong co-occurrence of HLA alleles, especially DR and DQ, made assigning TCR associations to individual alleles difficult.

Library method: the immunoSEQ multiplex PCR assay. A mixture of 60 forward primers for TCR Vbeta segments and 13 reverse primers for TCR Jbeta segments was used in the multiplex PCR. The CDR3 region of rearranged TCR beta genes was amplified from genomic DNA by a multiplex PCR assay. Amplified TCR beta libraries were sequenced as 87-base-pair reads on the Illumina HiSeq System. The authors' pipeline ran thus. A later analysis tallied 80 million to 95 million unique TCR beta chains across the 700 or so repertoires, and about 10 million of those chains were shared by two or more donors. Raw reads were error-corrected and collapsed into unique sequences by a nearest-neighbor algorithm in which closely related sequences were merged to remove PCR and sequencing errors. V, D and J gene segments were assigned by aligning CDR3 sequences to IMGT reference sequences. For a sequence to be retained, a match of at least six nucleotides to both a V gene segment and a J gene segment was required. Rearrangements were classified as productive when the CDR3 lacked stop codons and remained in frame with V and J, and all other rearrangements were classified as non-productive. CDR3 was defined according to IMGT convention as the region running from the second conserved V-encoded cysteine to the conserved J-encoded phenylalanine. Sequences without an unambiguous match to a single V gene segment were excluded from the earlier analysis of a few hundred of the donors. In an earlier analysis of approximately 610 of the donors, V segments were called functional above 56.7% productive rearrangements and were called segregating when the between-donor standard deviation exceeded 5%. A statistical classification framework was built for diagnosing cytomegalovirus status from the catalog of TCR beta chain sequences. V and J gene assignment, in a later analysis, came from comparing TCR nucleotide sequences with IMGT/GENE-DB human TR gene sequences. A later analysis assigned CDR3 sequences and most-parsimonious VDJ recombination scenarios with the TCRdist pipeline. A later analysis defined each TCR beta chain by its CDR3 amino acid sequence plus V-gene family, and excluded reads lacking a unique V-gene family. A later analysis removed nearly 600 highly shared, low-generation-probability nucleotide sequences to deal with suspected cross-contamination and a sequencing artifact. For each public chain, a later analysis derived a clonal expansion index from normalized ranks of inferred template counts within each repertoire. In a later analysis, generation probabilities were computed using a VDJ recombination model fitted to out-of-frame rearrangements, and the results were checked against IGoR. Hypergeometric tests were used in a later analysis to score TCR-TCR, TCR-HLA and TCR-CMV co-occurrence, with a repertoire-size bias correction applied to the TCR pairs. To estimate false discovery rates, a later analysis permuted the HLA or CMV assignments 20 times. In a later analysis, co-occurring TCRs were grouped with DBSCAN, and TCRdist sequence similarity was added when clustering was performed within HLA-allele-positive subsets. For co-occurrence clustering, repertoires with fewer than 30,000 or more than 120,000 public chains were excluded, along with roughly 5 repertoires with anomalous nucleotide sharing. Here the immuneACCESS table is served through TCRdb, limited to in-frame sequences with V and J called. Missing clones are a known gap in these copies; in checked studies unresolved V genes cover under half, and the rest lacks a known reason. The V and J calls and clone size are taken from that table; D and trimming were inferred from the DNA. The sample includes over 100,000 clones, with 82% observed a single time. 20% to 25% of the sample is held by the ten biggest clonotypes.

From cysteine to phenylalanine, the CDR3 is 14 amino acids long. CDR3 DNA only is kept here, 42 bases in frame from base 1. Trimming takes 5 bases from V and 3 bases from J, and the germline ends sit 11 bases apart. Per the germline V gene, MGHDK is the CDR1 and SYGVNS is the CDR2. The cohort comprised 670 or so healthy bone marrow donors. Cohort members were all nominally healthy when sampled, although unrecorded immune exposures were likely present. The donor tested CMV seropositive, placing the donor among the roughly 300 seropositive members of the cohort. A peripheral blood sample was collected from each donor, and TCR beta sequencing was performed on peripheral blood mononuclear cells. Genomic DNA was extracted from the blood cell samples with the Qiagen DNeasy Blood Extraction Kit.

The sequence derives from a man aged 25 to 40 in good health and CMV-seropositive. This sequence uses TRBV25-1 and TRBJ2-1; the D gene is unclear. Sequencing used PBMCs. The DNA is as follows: TGTGCCAGCAGTTTGGCAGGTTACTACAATGAGCAGTTCTTC. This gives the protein CASSLAGYYNEQFF.